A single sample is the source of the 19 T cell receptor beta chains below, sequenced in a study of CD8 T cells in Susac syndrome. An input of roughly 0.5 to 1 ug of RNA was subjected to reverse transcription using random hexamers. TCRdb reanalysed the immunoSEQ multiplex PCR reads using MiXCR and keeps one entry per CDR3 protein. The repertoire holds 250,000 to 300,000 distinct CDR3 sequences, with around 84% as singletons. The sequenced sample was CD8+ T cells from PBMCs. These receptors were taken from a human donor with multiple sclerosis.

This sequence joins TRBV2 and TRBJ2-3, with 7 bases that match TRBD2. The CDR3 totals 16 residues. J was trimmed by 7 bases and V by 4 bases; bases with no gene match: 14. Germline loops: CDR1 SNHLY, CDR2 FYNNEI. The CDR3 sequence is CASSALQGLPEYTQYF. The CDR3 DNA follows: TGTGCCAGCAGTGCGCTCCAGGGACTACCAGAGTATACGCAGTATTTT.

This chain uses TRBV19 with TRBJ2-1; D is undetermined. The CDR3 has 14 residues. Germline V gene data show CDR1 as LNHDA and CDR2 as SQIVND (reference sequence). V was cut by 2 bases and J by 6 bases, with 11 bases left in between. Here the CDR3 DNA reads TGTGCCAGTAGTATACCAAGAGTGGTCAATGAGCAGTTCTTC. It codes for CASSIPRVVNEQFF. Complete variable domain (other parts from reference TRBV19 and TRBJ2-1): DGGITQSPKYLFRKEGQNVTLSCEQNLNHDAMYWYRQDPGQGLRLIYYSQIVNDFQKGDIAEGYSVSREKKESFPLTVTSAQKNPTAFYLCASSIPRVVNEQFFGPGTRLTVL.

CDR3 amino acids: CASSQRWDSSYGYTF. CDR3 sequence (DNA): TGTGCCAGCAGCCAACGCTGGGACTCGAGCTATGGCTACACCTTC. The chain couples TRBV5-4 to TRBJ1-2, with D perhaps matching TRBD1 (5 bases). Trimming pared 4 bases from V and 4 bases from J, leaving 17 bases between. The CDR3 covers 15 residues. Germline V gene lookup returns CDR1 SGHNT and CDR2 YYREEE (reference sequence).

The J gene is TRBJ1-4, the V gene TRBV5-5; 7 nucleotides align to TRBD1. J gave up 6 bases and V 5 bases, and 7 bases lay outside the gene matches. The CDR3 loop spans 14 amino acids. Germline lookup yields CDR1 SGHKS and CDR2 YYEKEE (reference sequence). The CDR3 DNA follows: TGTGCCAGCAGTCCGGACAGGCGGGATGAAAAACTGTTTTTT. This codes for CASSPDRRDEKLFF.

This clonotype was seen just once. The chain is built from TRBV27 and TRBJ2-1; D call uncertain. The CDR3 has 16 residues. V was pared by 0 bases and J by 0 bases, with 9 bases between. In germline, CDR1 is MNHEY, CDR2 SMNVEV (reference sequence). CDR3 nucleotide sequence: TGTGCCAGCAGTTTATCGAGCTATAGCTCCTACAATGAGCAGTTCTTC. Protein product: CASSLSSYSSYNEQFF.

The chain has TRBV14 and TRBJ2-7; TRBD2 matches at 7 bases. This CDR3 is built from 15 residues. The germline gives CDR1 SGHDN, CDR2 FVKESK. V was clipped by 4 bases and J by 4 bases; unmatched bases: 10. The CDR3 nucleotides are TGTGCCAGCAGCCCCTGGGGCGGGAGTCAATACGAGCAGTACTTC. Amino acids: CASSPWGGSQYEQYF.

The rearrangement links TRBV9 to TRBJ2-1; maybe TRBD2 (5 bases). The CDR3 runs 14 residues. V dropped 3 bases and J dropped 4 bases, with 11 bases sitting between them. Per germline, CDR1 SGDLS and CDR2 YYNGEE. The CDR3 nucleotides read TGTGCCAGCAGCGCCTCGGACTTTTACAATGAGCAGTTCTTC. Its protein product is CASSASDFYNEQFF.

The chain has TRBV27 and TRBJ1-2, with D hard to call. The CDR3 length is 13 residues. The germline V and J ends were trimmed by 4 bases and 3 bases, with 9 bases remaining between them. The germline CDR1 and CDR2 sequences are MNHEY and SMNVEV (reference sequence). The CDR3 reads CASSSSAYYGYTF. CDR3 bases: TGTGCCAGCAGTTCCTCAGCCTACTATGGCTACACCTTC.

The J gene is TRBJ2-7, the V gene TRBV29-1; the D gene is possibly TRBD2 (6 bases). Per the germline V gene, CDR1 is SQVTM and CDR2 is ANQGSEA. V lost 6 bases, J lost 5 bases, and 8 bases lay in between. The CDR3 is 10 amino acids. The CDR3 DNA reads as TGCAGCGTGGAGGGAGACGAGCAGTACTTC. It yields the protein CSVEGDEQYF.

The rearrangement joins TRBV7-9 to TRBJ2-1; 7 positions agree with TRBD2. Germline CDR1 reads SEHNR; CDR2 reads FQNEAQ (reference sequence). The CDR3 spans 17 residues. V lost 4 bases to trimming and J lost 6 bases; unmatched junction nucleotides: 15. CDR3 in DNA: TGTGCCAGCAGCTCAACCGGACTAGTTGCGTCTTCCAATGAGCAGTTCTTC. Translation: CASSSTGLVASSNEQFF.

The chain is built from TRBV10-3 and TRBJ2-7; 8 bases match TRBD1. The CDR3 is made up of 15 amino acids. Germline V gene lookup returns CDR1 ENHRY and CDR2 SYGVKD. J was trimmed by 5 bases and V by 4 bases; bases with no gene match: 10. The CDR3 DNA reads TGTGCCATCAGTGGCCTCCCCGGGACAGGCCACGAGCAGTACTTC. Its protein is CAISGLPGTGHEQYF.

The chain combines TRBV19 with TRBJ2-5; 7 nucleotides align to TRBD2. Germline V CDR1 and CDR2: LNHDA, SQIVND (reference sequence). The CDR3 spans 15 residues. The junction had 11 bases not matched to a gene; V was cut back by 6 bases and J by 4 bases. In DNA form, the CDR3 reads TGTGCCAGTAGCAGGGACTACCTTAGACCAGAGACCCAGTACTTC. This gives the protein CASSRDYLRPETQYF.

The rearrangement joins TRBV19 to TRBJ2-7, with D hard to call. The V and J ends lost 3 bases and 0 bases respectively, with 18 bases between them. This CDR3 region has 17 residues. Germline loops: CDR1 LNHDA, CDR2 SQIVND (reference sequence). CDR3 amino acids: CASSMSPGEARSYEQYF. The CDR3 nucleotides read TGTGCCAGTAGTATGTCTCCTGGAGAAGCCCGCTCCTACGAGCAGTACTTC.

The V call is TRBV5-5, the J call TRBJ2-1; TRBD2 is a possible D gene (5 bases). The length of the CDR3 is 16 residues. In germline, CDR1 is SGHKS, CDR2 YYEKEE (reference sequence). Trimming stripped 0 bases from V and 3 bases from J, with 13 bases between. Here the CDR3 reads CASSLGRTEVYNEQFF. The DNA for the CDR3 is TGTGCCAGCAGCTTGGGGAGGACGGAGGTCTACAATGAGCAGTTCTTC.

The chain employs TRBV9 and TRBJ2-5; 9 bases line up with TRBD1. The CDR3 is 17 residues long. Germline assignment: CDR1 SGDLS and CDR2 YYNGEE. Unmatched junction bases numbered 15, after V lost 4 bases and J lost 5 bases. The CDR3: CASSPHPGTGLMETQYF. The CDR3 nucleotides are TGTGCCAGCAGCCCACACCCCGGGACAGGGTTGATGGAGACCCAGTACTTC.

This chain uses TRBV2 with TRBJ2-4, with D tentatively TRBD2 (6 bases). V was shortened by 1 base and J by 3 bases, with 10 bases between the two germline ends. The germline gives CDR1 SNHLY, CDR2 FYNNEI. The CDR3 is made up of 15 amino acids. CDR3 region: CASSEGREVKNIQYF. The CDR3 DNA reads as TGTGCCAGCAGTGAAGGGCGGGAAGTCAAAAACATTCAGTACTTC.

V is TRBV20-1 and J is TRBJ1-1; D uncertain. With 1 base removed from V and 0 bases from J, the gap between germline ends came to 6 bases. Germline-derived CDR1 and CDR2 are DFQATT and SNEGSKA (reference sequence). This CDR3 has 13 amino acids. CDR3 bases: TGCAGTGCTAGAGTCGGTCTGAACACTGAAGCTTTCTTT. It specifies CSARVGLNTEAFF.

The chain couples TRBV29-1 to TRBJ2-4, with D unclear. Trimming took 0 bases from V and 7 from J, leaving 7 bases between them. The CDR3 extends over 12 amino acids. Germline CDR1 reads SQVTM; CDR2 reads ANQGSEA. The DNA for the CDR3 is TGCAGCGTTGAAGATCCGCCGAACATTCAGTACTTC. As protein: CSVEDPPNIQYF.

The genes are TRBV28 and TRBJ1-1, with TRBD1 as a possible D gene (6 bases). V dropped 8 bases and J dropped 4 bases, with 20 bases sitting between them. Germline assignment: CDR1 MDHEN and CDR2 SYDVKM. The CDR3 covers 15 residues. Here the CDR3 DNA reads TGTGCCAGCCGATTAGGCCGGACAGAGATCACTGAAGCTTTCTTT. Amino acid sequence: CASRLGRTEITEAFF. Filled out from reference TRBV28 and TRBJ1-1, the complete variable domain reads DVKVTQSSRYLVKRTGEKVFLECVQDMDHENMFWYRQDPGLGLRLIYFSYDVKMKEKGDIPEGYSVSREKKERFSLILESASTNQTSMYLCASRLGRTEITEAFFGQGTRLTVV.